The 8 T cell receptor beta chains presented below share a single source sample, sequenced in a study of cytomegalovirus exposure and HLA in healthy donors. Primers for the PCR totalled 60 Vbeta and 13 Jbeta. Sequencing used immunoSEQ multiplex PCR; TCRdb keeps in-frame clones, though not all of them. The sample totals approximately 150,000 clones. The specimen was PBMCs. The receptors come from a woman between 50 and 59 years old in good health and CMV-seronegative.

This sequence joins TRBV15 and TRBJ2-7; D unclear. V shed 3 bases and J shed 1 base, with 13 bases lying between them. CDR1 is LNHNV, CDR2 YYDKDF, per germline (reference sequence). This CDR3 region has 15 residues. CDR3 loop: CATSRSVVLSYEQYF. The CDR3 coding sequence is TGTGCCACCAGCAGGTCAGTGGTCCTGTCCTACGAGCAGTACTTC.

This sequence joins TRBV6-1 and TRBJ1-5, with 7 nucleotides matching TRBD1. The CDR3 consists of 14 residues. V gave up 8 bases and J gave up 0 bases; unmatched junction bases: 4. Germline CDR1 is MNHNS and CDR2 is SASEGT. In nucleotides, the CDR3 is TGTGCCAGCGGAGGGACAGCTAGCAATCAGCCCCAGCATTTT. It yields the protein CASGGTASNQPQHF.

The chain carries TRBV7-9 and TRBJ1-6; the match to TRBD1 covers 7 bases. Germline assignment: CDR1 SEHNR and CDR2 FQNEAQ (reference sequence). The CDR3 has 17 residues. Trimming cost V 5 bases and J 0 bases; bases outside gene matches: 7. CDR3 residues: CASSPQTGSSYNSPLHF. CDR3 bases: TGTGCCAGCAGCCCCCAGACAGGGAGCTCCTATAATTCACCCCTCCACTTT.

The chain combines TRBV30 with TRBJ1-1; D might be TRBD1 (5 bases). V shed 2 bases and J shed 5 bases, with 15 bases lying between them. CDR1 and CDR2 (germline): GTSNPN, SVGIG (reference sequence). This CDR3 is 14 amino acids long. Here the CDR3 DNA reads TGTGCCTGGAGTCTACAATTACAGGAGACTGAAGCTTTCTTT. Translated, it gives CAWSLQLQETEAFF.

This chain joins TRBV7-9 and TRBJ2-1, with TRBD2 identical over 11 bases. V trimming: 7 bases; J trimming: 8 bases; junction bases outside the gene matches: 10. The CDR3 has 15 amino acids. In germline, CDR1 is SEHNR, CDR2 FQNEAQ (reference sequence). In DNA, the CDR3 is TGTGCCAGCAACCCATGGACTAGCGGGTCTCATGAGCAGTTCTTC. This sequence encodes CASNPWTSGSHEQFF.

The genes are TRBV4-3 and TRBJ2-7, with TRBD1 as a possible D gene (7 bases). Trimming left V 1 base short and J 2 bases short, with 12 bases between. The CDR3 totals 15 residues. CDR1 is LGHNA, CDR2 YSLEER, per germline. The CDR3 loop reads CASSQVPRGAYEQYF. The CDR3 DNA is TGCGCCAGCAGCCAAGTTCCCAGGGGGGCCTACGAGCAGTACTTC.

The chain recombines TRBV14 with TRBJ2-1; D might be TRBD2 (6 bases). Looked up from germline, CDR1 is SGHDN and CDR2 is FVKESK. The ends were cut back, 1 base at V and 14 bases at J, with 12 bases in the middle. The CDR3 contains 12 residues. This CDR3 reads CASSQVRGGEFF. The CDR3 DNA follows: TGTGCCAGCAGCCAAGTCCGGGGCGGGGAGTTCTTC.

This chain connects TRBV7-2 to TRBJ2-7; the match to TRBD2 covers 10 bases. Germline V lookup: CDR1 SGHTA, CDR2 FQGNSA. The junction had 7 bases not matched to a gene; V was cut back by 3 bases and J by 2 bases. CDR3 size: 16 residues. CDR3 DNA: TGTGCCAGCAGCTTTAACCTAGCGGGAGCCCCCTACGAGCAGTACTTC. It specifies CASSFNLAGAPYEQYF.